The 5 T cell receptor beta chains listed next were all sequenced from one sample in a study of early T cells in non-severe SARS-CoV-2 infection. TCRdb used MiXCR to reprocess the 5' RACE reads, holding one entry per CDR3 protein. The sample lists some 70,000 distinct CDR3 sequences, approximately 9.5% occurring once. The sample was whole blood. These receptors were taken from an adult who was a healthcare worker with PCR-confirmed SARS-CoV-2 infection or an uninfected control (not recorded which).

This clonotype was picked up many times. The chain has TRBV6-2 or TRBV6-3 and TRBJ2-7, with D possibly matching TRBD1 (5 bases). Trimming pared 2 bases from V and 2 bases from J, leaving 7 bases between. This CDR3 region has 13 residues. Germline CDR1 reads MNHEY; CDR2 reads SVGEGT. CDR3 protein: CASSYDSPYEQYF. The CDR3 coding sequence is TGTGCCAGCAGTTACGACAGTCCCTACGAGCAGTACTTC.

This clonotype showed up just a few times. The rearrangement joins TRBV19 to TRBJ2-3; D not resolved. The CDR3 runs to 15 residues. From germline, CDR1 is LNHDA and CDR2 SQIVND (reference sequence). V was pared by 3 bases and J by 3 bases, with 13 bases between. The CDR3 DNA sequence: TGTGCCAGTAGTATGTTCGGCGGTGGGACAGATACGCAGTATTTT. Translation gives CASSMFGGGTDTQYF.

This clonotype was seen more than once but under ten times. The gene calls are TRBV18 and TRBJ1-5, with D perhaps matching TRBD1 (6 bases). Germline V lookup: CDR1 KGHSH, CDR2 LQKENI. The CDR3 extends over 14 amino acids. Trimming left V 2 bases short and J 6 bases short, with 11 bases between. CDR3 in DNA: TGTGCCAGCTCACCATTCAGGGGAAGTCAGCCCCAGCATTTT. As protein: CASSPFRGSQPQHF. Full variable domain (missing parts from reference TRBV18 and TRBJ1-5): NAGVMQNPRHLVRRRGQEARLRCSPMKGHSHVYWYRQLPEEGLKFMVYLQKENIIDESGMPKERFSAEFPKEGPSILRIQQVVRGDSAAYFCASSPFRGSQPQHFGDGTRLSIL.

A few counts support this clonotype. This rearrangement joins TRBV20-1 to TRBJ1-4, with D unresolved. V lost 0 bases and J lost 3, with 26 bases in between. This CDR3 comprises 20 residues. Germline loops: CDR1 DFQATT, CDR2 SNEGSKA (reference sequence). Written as DNA, the CDR3 is TGCAGTGCTAGAGATTTTAAAACGTGGGTCCCGGCACAGTCTAATGAAAAACTGTTTTTT. This sequence encodes CSARDFKTWVPAQSNEKLFF.

The sample holds a few counts of this clonotype. The rearrangement joins TRBV7-9 to TRBJ2-3; D is ambiguous. With 1 base removed from V and 1 base from J, the gap between germline ends came to 15 bases. The V gene's germline CDR1 is SEHNR and CDR2 FQNEAQ (reference sequence). CDR3 length: 17 amino acids. The CDR3 reads CASSLGSYGRGTDTQYF. DNA of the CDR3: TGTGCCAGCAGCTTAGGGTCCTACGGGCGTGGCACAGATACGCAGTATTTT. The full variable domain, with the rest looked up from reference TRBV7-9 and TRBJ2-3, is DTGVSQNPRHKITKRGQNVTFRCDPISEHNRLYWYRQTLGQGPEFLTYFQNEAQLEKSRLLSDRFSAERPKGSFSTLEIQRTEQGDSAMYLCASSLGSYGRGTDTQYFGPGTRLTVL.